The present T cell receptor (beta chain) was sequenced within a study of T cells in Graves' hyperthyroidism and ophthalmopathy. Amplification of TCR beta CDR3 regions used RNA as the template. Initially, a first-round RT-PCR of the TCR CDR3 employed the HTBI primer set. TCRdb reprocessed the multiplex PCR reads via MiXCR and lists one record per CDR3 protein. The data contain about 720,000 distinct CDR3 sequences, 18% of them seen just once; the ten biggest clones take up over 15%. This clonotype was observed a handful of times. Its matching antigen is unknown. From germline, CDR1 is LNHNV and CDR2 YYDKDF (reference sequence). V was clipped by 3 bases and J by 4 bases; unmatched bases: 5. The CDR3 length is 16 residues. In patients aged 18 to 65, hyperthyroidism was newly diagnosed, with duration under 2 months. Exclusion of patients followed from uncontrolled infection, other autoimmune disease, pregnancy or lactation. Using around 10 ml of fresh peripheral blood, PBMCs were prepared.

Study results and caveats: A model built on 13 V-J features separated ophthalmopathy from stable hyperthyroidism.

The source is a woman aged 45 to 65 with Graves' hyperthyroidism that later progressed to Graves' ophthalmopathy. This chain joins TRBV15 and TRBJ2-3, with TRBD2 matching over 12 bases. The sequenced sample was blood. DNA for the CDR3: TGTGCCACCAGCAGCCCTAGCGGGGGGGCCGCAGATACGCAGTATTTT. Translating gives CATSSPSGGAADTQYF.